The clone carrying this TCR beta chain was detected a few times. Its target is unknown. V lost 5 bases and J lost 2, with 13 bases in between. Germline CDR1 is MNHNY and CDR2 is SVGAGI (reference sequence). The CDR3 is 14 amino acids. This entry comes from a study of a mutant IDH1 vaccine in newly diagnosed glioma. Whole-study findings and limits: Changes in the top peripheral T cell clonotypes seemingly had no bearing on pseudoprogression.

Only in-frame clones appear in the TCRdb table, and some are missing; sequencing was by immunoSEQ multiplex PCR. The sample carries fewer than 35,000 clones, about 56% recorded once. Time point specified: week 5, during vaccination. The content of each vaccine dose was 300 ug of mutant IDH1 20-mer peptide, and topical imiquimod accompanied it. The chain recombines TRBV6-6 with TRBJ2-7; possibly TRBD1 for D (6 bases). This TCR was sampled from a woman aged 18-29 years with glioma. This specimen consisted of PBMCs, obtained from a glioma patient whose treatment included an IDH1 peptide vaccine. The CDR3 is CASSPGARAYEQYF. The CDR3, as DNA: TGTGCCAGCAGTCCAGGGGCAAGAGCCTACGAGCAGTACTTC.